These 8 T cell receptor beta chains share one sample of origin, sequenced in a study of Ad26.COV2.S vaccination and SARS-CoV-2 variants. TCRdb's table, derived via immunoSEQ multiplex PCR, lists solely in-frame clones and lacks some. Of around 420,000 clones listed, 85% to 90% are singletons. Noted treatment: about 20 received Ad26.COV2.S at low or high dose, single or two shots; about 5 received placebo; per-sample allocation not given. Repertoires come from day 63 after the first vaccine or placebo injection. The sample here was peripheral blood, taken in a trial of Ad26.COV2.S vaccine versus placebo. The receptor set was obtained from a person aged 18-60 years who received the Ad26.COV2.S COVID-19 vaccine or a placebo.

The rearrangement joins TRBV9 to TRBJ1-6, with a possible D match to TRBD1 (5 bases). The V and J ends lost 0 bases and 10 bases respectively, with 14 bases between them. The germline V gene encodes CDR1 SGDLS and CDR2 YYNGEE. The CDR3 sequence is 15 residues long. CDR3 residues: CASSVGVQERSPLHF. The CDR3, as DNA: TGTGCCAGCAGCGTAGGGGTACAGGAGAGGTCACCCCTCCACTTT. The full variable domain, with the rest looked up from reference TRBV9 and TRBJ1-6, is DSGVTQTPKHLITATGQRVTLRCSPRSGDLSVYWYQQSLDQGLQFLIQYYNGEERAKGNILERFSAQQFPDLHSELNLSSLELGDSALYFCASSVGVQERSPLHFGNGTRLTVT.

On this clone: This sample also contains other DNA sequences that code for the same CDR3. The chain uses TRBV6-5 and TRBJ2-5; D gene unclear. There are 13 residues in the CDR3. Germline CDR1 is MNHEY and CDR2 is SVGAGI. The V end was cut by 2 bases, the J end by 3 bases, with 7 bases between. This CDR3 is CASSYGREETQYF. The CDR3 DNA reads TGTGCCAGCAGTTACGGTAGGGAAGAGACCCAGTACTTC.

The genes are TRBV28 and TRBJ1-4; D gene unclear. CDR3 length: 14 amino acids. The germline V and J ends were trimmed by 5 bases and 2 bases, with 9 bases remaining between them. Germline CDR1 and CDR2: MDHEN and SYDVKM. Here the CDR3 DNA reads TGTGCCAGCAGTGGTGTTGGGACTAATGAAAAACTGTTTTTT. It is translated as CASSGVGTNEKLFF.

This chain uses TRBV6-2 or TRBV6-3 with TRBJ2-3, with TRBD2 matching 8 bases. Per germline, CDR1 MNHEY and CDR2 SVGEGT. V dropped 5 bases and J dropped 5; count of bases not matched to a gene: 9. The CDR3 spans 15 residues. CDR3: CASSPSGGQRDTQYF. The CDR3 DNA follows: TGTGCCAGCAGTCCCTCGGGGGGGCAGAGAGATACGCAGTATTTT.

The CDR3 is CASSLGGHNNEQFF. In DNA, the CDR3 is TGTGCCAGCAGCTTAGGAGGCCATAACAATGAGCAGTTCTTC. The V and J genes are TRBV11-2 and TRBJ2-1; D is unclear. The germline V gene has CDR1 SGHAT and CDR2 FQNNGV. V was trimmed by 1 base and J by 5 bases, leaving 9 bases between them. The CDR3 length is 14 residues. Based on the CDR3 plus reference TRBV11-2 and TRBJ2-1, the full variable domain is EAGVAQSPRYKIIEKRQSVAFWCNPISGHATLYWYQQILGQGPKLLIQFQNNGVVDDSQLPKDRFSAERLKGVDSTLKIQPAKLEDSAVYLCASSLGGHNNEQFFGPGTRLTVL.

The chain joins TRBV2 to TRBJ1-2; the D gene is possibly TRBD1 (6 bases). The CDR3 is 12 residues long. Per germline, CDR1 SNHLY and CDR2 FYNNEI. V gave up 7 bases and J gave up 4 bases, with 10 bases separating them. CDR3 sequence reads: CASKAGVYGYTF. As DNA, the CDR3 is TGTGCCAGCAAGGCAGGGGTCTATGGCTACACCTTC.

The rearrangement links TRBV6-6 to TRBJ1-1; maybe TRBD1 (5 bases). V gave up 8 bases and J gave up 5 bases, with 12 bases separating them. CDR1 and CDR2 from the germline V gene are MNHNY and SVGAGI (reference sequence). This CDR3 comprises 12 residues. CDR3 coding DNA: TGTGCCAGCGCAGACAGACCGACTGAAGCTTTCTTT. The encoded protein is CASADRPTEAFF.

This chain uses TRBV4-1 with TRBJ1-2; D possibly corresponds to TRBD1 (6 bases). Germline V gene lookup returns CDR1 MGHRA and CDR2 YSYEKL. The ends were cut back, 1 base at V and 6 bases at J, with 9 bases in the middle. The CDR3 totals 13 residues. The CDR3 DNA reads TGCGCCAGCAGCCAAGTATCAGGGGATGGCTACACCTTC. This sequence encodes CASSQVSGDGYTF.